The next 7 T cell receptor beta chains were all read from a single sample in a study of CXCR4 blockade with PD-1 therapy in pancreatic cancer. Only in-frame clones appear in the TCRdb table, and some are missing; sequencing was by immunoSEQ multiplex PCR. The sample consists of roughly 3,500 clones, less than 50% of them appearing once. The material sequenced was tumor tissue. These receptors were collected from a human donor with pancreatic ductal adenocarcinoma.

The V and J genes are TRBV9 and TRBJ1-1; D ambiguous. Trimming shortened V by 5 bases and J by 1 base, and 12 bases separated the two germline ends. Germline lookup yields CDR1 SGDLS and CDR2 YYNGEE. The CDR3 loop spans 14 amino acids. CDR3 coding DNA: TGTGCCAGCAGTGAAAGGGCCCAGAACACTGAAGCTTTCTTT. It translates to CASSERAQNTEAFF.

CDR3 amino acids: CASSLSGSVNYEQYF. The CDR3 DNA follows: TGTGCCAGCTCACTCTCAGGGAGTGTCAACTACGAGCAGTACTTC. V is TRBV18 and J is TRBJ2-7; D possibly matches TRBD1 or TRBD2 (5 bases each). The V gene's germline CDR1 is KGHSH and CDR2 LQKENI. V was cut by 4 bases and J by 3 bases, with 16 bases left in between. The CDR3 sequence is 15 residues long.

Concerning this clone itself: From the germline J gene comes the end of the CDR3, since the read stops 1 residue before it. The rearrangement links TRBV10-3 to TRBJ2-2; 8 bases align to TRBD1. CDR1 is ENHRY, CDR2 SYGVKD, per germline. The CDR3 sequence is 15 residues long. The trim removed 2 bases at V and 1 base at J, leaving 0 bases unmatched. The sequenced CDR3 bases are TGTGCCATCAGTGAGGGACAGGGGAACACCGGGGAGCTGTTT. It translates to CAISEGQGNTGELF. The whole CDR3 sequence is CAISEGQGNTGELFF.

This clone was counted only a few times. This rearrangement joins TRBV6-8 to TRBJ1-2, with D maybe TRBD1 (5 bases). CDR3 length: 12 amino acids. V lost 5 bases to trimming and J lost 3 bases, with 7 bases between them. Germline CDR1 is MNHGY and CDR2 is SAAAGT. DNA for the CDR3: TGTGCCAGCAGTATGGGGGACTATGGCTACACCTTC. Amino acid sequence: CASSMGDYGYTF.

This chain links TRBV6-8 with TRBJ1-3; maybe TRBD1 (6 bases). V lost 0 bases and J 0 bases, leaving 9 bases between the germline ends. The V gene's germline CDR1 is MNHGY and CDR2 SAAAGT. This CDR3 spans 16 amino acids. CDR3 protein: CASSYSRDTSGNTIYF. Written as DNA, the CDR3 is TGTGCCAGCAGTTACTCAAGGGACACCTCTGGAAACACCATATATTTT.

The gene calls are TRBV19 and TRBJ2-1; possible D gene TRBD2, 5 bases. From germline, CDR1 is LNHDA and CDR2 SQIVND (reference sequence). Trimming removed 5 bases at V and 4 bases at J, with 15 bases between. This CDR3 is 15 amino acids long. The CDR3 DNA reads TGTGCCAGTAGTCCCGGGGTTCCAGCTTACAATGAGCAGTTCTTC. This sequence encodes CASSPGVPAYNEQFF.

J is TRBJ2-3 and V is TRBV6-8, with 7 positions matching TRBD2. Unmatched junction bases numbered 8, after V lost 6 bases and J lost 2 bases. Per germline, CDR1 MNHGY and CDR2 SAAAGT. CDR3 size: 15 residues. The CDR3: CASSPTSEPTDTQYF. The CDR3 DNA reads TGTGCCAGCAGCCCTACTAGCGAACCCACAGATACGCAGTATTTT.